This T cell receptor beta chain is drawn from a study of blood T cell repertoires in COVID-19. The germline gives CDR1 KGHSH, CDR2 LQKENI. The trim removed 6 bases at V and 2 bases at J, leaving 12 bases unmatched. The CDR3 spans 16 residues. Repertoires were generated with immunoSEQ multiplex PCR, while TCRdb's copy carries only in-frame clones and drops some. The table records 310,000 or so clones, about 90% of them present only once. The sample consisted of peripheral blood. This rearrangement joins TRBV18 to TRBJ2-5, with 7 bases that match TRBD2. The sequence derives from a woman in her thirties with COVID-19, enrolled during active disease. Here the CDR3 DNA reads TGTGCCAGCTCTCAGGCCGGCCTAGCGGCTCAAGAGACCCAGTACTTC. Translation: CASSQAGLAAQETQYF.